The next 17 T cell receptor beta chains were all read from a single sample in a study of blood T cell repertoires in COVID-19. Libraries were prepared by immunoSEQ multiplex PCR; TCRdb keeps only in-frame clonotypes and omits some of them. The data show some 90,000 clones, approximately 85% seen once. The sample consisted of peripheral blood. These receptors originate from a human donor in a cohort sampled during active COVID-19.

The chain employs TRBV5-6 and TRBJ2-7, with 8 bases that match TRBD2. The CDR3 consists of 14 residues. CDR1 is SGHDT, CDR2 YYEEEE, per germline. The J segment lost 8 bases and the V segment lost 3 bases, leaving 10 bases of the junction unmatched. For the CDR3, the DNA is TGTGCCAGCAGCTCCCGTAATAGCGGGATCAAGCAGTACTTC. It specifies CASSSRNSGIKQYF.

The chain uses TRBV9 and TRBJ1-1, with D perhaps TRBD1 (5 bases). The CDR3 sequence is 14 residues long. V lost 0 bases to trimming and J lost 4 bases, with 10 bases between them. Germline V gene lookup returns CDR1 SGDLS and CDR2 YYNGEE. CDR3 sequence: CASSVASQVTEAFF. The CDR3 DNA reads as TGTGCCAGCAGCGTAGCTTCACAGGTCACTGAAGCTTTCTTT.

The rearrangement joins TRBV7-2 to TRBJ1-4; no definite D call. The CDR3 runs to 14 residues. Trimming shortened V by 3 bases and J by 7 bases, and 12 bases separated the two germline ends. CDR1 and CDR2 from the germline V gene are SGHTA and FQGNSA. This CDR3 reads CASSLRTVGEKLFF. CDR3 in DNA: TGTGCCAGCAGCTTGCGCACAGTGGGTGAAAAACTGTTTTTT.

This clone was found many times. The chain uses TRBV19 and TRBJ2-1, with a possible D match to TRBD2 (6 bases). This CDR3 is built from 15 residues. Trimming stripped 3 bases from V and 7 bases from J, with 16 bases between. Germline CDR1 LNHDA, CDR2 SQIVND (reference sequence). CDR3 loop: CASSIGPGGVNEQFF. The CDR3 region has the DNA TGTGCCAGTAGTATCGGGCCAGGCGGGGTGAATGAGCAGTTCTTC.

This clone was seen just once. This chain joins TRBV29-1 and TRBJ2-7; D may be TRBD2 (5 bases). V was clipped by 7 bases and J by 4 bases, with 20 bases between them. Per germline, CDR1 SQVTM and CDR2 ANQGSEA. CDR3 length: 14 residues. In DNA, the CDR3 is TGCAGCGCCGTGGCTAGTGGGAGAAAATACGAGCAGTACTTC. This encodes CSAVASGRKYEQYF.

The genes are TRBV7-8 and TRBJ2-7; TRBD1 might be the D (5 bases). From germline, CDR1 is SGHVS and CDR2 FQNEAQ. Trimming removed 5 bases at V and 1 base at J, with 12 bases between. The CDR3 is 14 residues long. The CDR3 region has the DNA TGTGCCAGCAGCCCATTGACAGCTTCCTACGAGCAGTACTTC. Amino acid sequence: CASSPLTASYEQYF.

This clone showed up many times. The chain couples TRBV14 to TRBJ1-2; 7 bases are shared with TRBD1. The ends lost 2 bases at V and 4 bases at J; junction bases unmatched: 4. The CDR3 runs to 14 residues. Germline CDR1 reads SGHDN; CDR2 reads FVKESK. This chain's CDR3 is CASSQSRDSYGYTF. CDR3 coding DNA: TGTGCCAGCAGCCAATCGCGGGACAGCTATGGCTACACCTTC.

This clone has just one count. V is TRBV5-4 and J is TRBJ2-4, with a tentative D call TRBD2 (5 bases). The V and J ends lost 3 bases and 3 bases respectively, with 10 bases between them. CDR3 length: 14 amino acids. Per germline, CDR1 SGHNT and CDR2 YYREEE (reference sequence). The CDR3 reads CASSWARDKNIQYF. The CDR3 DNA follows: TGTGCCAGCAGCTGGGCCCGGGACAAAAACATTCAGTACTTC.

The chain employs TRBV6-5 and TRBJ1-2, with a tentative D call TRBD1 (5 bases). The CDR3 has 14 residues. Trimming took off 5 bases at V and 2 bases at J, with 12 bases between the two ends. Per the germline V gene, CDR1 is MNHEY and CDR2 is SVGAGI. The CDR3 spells CASSMATGNYGYTF. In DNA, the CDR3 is TGTGCCAGCAGTATGGCAACAGGCAACTATGGCTACACCTTC.

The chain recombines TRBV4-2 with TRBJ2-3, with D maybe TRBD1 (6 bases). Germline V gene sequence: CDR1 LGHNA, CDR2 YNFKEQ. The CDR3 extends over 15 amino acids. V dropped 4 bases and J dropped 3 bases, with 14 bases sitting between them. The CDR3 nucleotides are TGTGCCAGCAGCCCAACAGGGTTCGGGACAGATACGCAGTATTTT. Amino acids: CASSPTGFGTDTQYF.

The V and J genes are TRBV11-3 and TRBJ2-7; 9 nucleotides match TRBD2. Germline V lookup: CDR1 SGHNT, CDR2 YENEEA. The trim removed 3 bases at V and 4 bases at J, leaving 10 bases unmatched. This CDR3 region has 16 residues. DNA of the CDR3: TGTGCCAGCAGCTTTGGTACCGCGGGAGGGCCGTACGAGCAGTACTTC. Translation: CASSFGTAGGPYEQYF.

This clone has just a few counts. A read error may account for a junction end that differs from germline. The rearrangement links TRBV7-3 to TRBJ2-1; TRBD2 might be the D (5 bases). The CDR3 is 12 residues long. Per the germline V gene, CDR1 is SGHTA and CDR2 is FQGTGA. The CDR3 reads CASSPSSGTLVF. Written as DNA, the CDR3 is TGTGCCAGCAGTCCCTCGAGCGGTACCCTGGTCTTC. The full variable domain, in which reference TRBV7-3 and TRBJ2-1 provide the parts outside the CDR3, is GAGVSQTPSNKVTEKGKYVELRCDPISGHTALYWYRQSLGQGPEFLIYFQGTGAADDSGLPNDRFFAVRPEGSVSTLKIQRTERGDSAVYLCASSPSSGTLVFGPGTRLTVL.

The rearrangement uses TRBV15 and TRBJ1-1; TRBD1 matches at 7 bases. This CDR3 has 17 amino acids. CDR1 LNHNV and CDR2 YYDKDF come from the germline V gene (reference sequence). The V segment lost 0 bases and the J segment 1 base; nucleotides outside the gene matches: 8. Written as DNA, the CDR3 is TGTGCCACCAGCAGAGAATTGAGGGGGCTGGGGAACACTGAAGCTTTCTTT. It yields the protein CATSRELRGLGNTEAFF.

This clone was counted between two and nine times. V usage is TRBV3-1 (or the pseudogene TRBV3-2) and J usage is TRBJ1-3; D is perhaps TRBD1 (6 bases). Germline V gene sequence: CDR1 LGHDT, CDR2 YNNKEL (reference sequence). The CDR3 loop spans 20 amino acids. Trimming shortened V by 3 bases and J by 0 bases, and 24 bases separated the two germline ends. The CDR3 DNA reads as TGTGCCAGCAGCCATGGTAGGCCTAAGCAGGGGCCGAGCTCTGGAAACACCATATATTTT. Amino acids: CASSHGRPKQGPSSGNTIYF.

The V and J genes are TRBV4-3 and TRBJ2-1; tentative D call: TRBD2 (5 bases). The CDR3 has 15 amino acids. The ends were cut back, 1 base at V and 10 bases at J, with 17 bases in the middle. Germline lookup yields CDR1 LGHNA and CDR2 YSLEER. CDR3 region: CASSQVLAPYSEQFF. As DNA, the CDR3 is TGCGCCAGCAGCCAAGTTTTAGCGCCCTACAGCGAGCAGTTCTTC.

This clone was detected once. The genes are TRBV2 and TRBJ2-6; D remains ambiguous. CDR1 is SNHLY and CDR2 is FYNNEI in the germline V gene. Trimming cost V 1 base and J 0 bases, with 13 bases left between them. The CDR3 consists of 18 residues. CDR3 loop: CASSEEPEAISGANVLTF. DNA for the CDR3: TGTGCCAGCAGTGAAGAGCCTGAGGCAATCTCTGGGGCCAACGTCCTGACTTTC.

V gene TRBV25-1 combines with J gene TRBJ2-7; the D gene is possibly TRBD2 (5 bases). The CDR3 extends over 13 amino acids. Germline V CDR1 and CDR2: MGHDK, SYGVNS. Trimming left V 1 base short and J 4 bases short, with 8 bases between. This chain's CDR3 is CASSESWTYEQYF. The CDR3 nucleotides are TGTGCCAGCAGTGAATCTTGGACTTACGAGCAGTACTTC.